The T cell receptor beta chain under discussion was sequenced for a study of T-cell memory formation after mild COVID-19. As for the study in general: Largely donor-specific sequence clusters came from two donors.

Study findings and constraints: CD4/CD8 balance held among clones contracting day 15 to 85, and later expanders leaned CD4+. The finding that pre-infection memory included some responding clones suggested that cross-reactive memory joined.

Amplification by 5'RACE using constant-segment primers produced TCR alpha and TCR beta cDNA libraries that carried sample barcodes and UMIs. TCRdb re-analysed the 5' RACE reads in MiXCR, keeping a single row per CDR3 protein. The table lists hundreds of thousands of distinct CDR3 sequences, around 17% of them singletons. This CDR3 has 16 residues. After removal of 3 bases from V and 0 bases from J, the junction contained 7 bases not matched to a gene. Worth noting for this clonotype: Its antigen is still unknown.

Input material: PBMCs or a T cell subset sorted from them (not recorded which). The chain couples TRBV12-3 or TRBV12-4 to TRBJ2-5, with TRBD2 matching 7 bases. This sequence originates from an adult woman who had mild COVID-19 (a few samples of this study predate the infection). Cell type and time point are not known. CDR3 loop: CASSFPGTKYQETQYF. The CDR3 DNA follows: TGTGCCAGCAGTTTCCCCGGGACTAAGTACCAAGAGACCCAGTACTTC.